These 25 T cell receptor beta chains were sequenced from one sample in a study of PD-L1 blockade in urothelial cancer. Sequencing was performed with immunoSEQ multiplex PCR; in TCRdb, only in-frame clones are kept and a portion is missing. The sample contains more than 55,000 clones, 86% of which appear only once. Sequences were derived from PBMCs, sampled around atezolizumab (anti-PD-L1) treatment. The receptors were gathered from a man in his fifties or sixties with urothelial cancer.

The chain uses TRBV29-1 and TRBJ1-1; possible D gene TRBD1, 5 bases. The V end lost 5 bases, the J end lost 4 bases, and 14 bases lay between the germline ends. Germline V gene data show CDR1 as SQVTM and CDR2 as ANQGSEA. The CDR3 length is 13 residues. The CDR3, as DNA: TGCAGCGTTAGAAGGGGCTCAGGCACTGAAGCTTTCTTT. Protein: CSVRRGSGTEAFF. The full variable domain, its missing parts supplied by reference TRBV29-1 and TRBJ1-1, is SAVISQKPSRDICQRGTSLTIQCQVDSQVTMMFWYRQQPGQSLTLIATANQGSEATYESGFVIDKFPISRPNLTFSTLTVSNMSPEDSSIYLCSVRRGSGTEAFFGQGTRLTVV.

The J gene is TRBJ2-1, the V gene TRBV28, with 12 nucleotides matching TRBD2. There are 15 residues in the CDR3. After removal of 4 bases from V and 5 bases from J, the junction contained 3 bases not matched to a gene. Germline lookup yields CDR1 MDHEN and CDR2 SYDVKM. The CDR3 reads CASSSSGRANNEQFF. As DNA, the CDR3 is TGTGCCAGCAGTTCTAGCGGGAGGGCGAACAATGAGCAGTTCTTC.

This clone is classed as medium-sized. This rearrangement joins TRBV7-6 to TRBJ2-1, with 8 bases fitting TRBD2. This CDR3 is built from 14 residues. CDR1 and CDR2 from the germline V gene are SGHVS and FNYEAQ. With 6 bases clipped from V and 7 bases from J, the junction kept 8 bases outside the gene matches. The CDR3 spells CASSAGRAPNEQFF. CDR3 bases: TGTGCCAGCAGTGCCGGGAGGGCCCCGAATGAGCAGTTCTTC. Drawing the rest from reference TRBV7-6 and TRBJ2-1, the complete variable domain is GAGVSQSPRYKVTKRGQDVALRCDPISGHVSLYWYRQALGQGPEFLTYFNYEAQQDKSGLPNDRFSAERPEGSISTLTIQRTEQRDSAMYRCASSAGRAPNEQFFGPGTRLTVL.

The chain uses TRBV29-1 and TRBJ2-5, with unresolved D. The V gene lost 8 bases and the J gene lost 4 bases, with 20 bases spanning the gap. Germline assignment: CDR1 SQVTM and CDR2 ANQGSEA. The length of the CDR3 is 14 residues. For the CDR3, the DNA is TGCAGCCCCCGATCCCCAAACCACTTAGAGACCCAGTACTTC. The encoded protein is CSPRSPNHLETQYF. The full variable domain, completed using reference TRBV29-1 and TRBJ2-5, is SAVISQKPSRDICQRGTSLTIQCQVDSQVTMMFWYRQQPGQSLTLIATANQGSEATYESGFVIDKFPISRPNLTFSTLTVSNMSPEDSSIYLCSPRSPNHLETQYFGPGTRLLVL.

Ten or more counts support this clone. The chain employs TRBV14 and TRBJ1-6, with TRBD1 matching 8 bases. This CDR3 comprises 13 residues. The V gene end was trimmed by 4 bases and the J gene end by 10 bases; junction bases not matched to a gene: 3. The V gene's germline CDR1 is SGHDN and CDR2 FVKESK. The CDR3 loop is CASSPGQGSPLHF. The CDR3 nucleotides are TGTGCCAGCAGCCCAGGACAGGGCTCACCCCTCCACTTT.

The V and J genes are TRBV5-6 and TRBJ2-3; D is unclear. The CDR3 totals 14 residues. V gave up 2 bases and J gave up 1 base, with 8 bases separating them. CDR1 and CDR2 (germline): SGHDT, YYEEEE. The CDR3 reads CASSFRIGTDTQYF. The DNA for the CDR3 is TGTGCCAGCAGCTTCAGGATCGGCACAGATACGCAGTATTTT. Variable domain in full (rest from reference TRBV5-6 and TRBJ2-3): DAGVTQSPTHLIKTRGQQVTLRCSPKSGHDTVSWYQQALGQGPQFIFQYYEEEERQRGNFPDRFSGHQFPNYSSELNVNALLLGDSALYLCASSFRIGTDTQYFGPGTRLTVL.

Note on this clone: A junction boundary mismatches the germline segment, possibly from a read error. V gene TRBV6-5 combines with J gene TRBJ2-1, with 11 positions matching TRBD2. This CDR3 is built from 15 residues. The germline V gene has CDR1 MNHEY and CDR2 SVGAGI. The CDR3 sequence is CASSHSSGRTNEQFF. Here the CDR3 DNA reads TGTGCCAGCAGTCACTCTAGCGGGAGGACCAATGAGCAGTTCTTC.

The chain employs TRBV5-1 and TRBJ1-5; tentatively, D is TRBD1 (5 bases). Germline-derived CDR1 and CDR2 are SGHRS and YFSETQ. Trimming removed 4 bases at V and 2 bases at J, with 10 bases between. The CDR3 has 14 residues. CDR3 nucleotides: TGCGCCAGCAGCCTCAGGGCCGGCAATCAGCCCCAGCATTTT. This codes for CASSLRAGNQPQHF.

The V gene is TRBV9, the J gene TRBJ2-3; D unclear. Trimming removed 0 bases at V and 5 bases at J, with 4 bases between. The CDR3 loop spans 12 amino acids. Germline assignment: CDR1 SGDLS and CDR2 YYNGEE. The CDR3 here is CASSVALDTQYF. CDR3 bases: TGTGCCAGCAGCGTAGCTTTAGATACGCAGTATTTT.

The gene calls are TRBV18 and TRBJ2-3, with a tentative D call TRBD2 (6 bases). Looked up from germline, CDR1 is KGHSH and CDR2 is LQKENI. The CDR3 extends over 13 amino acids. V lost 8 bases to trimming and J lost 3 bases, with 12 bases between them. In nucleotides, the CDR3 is TGTGCCAGCGGAACTGGGGGGACAGATACGCAGTATTTT. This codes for CASGTGGTDTQYF.

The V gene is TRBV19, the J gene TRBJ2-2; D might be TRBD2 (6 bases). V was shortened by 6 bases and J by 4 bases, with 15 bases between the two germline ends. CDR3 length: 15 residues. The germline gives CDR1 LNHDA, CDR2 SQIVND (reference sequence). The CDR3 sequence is CASRSGSGSTGELFF. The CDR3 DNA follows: TGTGCCAGTAGGTCCGGCAGCGGGTCCACCGGGGAGCTGTTTTTT.

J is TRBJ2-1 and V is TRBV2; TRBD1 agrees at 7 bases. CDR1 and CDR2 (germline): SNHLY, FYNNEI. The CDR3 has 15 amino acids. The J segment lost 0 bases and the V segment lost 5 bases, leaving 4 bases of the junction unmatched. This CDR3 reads CASSSRDSSYNEQFF. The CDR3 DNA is TGTGCCAGCAGTTCAAGGGACAGCTCCTACAATGAGCAGTTCTTC. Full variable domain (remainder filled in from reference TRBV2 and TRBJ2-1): EPEVTQTPSHQVTQMGQEVILRCVPISNHLYFYWYRQILGQKVEFLVSFYNNEISEKSEIFDDQFSVERPDGSNFTLKIRSTKLEDSAMYFCASSSRDSSYNEQFFGPGTRLTVL.

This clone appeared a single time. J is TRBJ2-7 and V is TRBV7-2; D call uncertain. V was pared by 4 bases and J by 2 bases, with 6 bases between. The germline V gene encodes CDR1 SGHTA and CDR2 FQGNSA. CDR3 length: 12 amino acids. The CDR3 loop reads CASSSGTYEQYF. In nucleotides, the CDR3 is TGTGCCAGCAGCTCCGGTACCTACGAGCAGTACTTC. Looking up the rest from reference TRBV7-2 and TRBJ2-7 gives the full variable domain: GAGVSQSPSNKVTEKGKDVELRCDPISGHTALYWYRQSLGQGLEFLIYFQGNSAPDKSGLPSDRFSAERTGGSVSTLTIQRTQQEDSAVYLCASSSGTYEQYFGPGTRLTVT.

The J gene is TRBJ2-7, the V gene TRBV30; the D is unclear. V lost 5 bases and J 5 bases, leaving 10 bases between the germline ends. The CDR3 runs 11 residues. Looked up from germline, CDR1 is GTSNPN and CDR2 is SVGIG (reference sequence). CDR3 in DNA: TGTGCCTGGCAGACTCGGAACGAGCAGTACTTC. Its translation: CAWQTRNEQYF.

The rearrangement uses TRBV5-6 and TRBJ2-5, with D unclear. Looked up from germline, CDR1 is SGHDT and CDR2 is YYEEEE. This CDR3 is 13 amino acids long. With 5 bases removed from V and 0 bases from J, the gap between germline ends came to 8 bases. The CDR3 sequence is CASSEQHQETQYF. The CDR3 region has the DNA TGTGCCAGCAGTGAACAGCACCAAGAGACCCAGTACTTC.

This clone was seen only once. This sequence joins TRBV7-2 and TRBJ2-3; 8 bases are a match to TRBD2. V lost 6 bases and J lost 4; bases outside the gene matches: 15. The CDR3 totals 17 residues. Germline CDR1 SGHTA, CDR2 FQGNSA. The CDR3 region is CASRRRPREGVADTQYF. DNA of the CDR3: TGTGCCAGCAGAAGACGGCCACGGGAGGGCGTTGCAGATACGCAGTATTTT.

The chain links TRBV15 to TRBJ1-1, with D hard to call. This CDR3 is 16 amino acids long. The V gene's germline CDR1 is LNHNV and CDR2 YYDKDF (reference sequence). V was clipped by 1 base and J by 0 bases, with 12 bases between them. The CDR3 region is CATSRVSGDLNTEAFF. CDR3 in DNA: TGTGCCACCAGCAGAGTATCCGGGGATCTGAACACTGAAGCTTTCTTT.

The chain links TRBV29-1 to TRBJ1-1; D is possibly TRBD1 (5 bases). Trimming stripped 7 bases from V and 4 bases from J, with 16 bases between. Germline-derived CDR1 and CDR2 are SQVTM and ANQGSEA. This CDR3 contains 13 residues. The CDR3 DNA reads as TGCAGCGATCACAGGAAGATACGCACTGAAGCTTTCTTT. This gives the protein CSDHRKIRTEAFF.

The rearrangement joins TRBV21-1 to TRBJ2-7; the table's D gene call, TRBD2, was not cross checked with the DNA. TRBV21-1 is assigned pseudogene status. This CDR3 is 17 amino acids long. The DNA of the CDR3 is TGTGCCAGCAGTCTACCTTTCGGACTAGCGGGAGTAGACGAGCAGTACTTC. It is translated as CASSLPFGLAGVDEQYF.

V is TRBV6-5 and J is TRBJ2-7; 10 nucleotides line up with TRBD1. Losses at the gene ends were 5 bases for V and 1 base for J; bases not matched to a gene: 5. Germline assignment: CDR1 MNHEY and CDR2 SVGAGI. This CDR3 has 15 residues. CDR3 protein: CASSPGQGISYEQYF. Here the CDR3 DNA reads TGTGCCAGCAGTCCGGGACAGGGGATATCCTACGAGCAGTACTTC.

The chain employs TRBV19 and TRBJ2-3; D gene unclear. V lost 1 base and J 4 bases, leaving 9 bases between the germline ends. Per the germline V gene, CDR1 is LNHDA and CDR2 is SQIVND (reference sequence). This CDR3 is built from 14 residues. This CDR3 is CASSIARAPDTQYF. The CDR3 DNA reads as TGTGCCAGTAGTATAGCCCGAGCACCAGATACGCAGTATTTT.

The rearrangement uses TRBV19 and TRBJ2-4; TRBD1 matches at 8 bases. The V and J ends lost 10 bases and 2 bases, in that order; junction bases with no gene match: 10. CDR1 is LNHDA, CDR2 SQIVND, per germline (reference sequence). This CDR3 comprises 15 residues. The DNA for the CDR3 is TGTGCCACAAGACAGGGGCTAGGGTCCAAAAACATTCAGTACTTC. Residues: CATRQGLGSKNIQYF.

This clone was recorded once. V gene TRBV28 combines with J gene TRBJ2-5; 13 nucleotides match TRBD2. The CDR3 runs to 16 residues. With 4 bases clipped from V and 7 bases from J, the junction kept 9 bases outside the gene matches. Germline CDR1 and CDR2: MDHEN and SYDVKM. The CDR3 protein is CASSYGTSGTLSTQYF. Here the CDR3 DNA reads TGTGCCAGCAGTTACGGGACTAGCGGGACGTTATCGACCCAGTACTTC. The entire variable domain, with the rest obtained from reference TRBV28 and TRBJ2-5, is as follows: DVKVTQSSRYLVKRTGEKVFLECVQDMDHENMFWYRQDPGLGLRLIYFSYDVKMKEKGDIPEGYSVSREKKERFSLILESASTNQTSMYLCASSYGTSGTLSTQYFGPGTRLLVL.

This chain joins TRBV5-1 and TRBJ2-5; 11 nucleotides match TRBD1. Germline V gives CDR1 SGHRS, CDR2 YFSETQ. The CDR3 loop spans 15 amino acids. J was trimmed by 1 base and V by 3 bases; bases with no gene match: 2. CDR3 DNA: TGCGCCAGCAGCTCCGGGACAGGGGGCCAAGAGACCCAGTACTTC. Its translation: CASSSGTGGQETQYF.

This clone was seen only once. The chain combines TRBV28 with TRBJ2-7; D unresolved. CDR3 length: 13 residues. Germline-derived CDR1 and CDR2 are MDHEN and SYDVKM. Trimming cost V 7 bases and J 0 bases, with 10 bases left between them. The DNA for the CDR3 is TGTGCCAGCACCTGGAGTAACTCCTACGAGCAGTACTTC. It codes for CASTWSNSYEQYF.